A selection of T cell receptor beta chains follows, all from one sample in a study of radiotherapy plus CTLA-4 blockade in lung cancer. Only in-frame clones appear in the TCRdb table, and some are missing; sequencing was by immunoSEQ multiplex PCR. This table holds over 100,000 clones, about four fifths found once. The sequencing used peripheral blood, collected from a patient treated with radiotherapy plus ipilimumab. Every receptor here comes from a human donor with non-small cell lung cancer that progressed on radiotherapy plus ipilimumab. Some clones in this sample may be carry-over from other donors' samples. The CDR3 runs from the conserved cysteine through the conserved F or W. The D gene is left open where the match is weak. Not every row has a clone size; where given, it reads once, few, many or a size class.

v_call	d_call	clone_size	j_call	cdr3_aa	cdr3_nt
TRBV30	NA	NA	TRBJ1-4	CAWRVQGGEKLFF	TGTGCCTGGAGGGTACAGGGCGGCGAAAAACTGTTTTTT
TRBV25-1	TRBD1	NA	TRBJ2-1	CASSGIGTVSANEQFF	TGTGCCAGCAGTGGGATTGGGACAGTGAGCGCCAATGAGCAGTTCTTC
TRBV5-1	NA	few	TRBJ2-6	CASSLLGGAGANVLTF	TGCGCCAGCAGCTTGCTTGGGGGAGCTGGGGCCAACGTCCTGACTTTC
TRBV18	NA	NA	TRBJ1-6	CASSPPGHLGGNSPLHF	TGTGCCAGCTCACCCCCCGGACACCTAGGCGGCAATTCACCCCTCCACTTT
TRBV7-3	TRBD1	NA	TRBJ2-1	CASSRGQHNEQFF	TGTGCCAGCAGCCGGGGACAGCACAATGAGCAGTTCTTC
TRBV6-4	NA	NA	TRBJ2-3	CASSEGGTDTQYF	TGTGCCAGCAGCGAAGGGGGCACAGATACGCAGTATTTT
TRBV5-1	TRBD1	NA	TRBJ1-3	CASSLVGQGYGNTIYF	TGCGCCAGCAGCTTGGTGGGACAGGGCTACGGAAACACCATATATTTT
TRBV2	NA	NA	TRBJ1-2	CASSEYYYGYTF	TGTGCCAGCAGTGAATATTACTATGGCTACACCTTC
TRBV19	NA	few	TRBJ1-2	CASSDPGTANYGYTF	TGTGCCAGTAGTGATCCAGGGACCGCTAACTATGGCTACACCTTC
TRBV4-3	NA	few	TRBJ2-1	CASSQDSGGGSYNEQFF	TGCGCCAGCAGCCAAGATTCAGGGGGGGGGTCCTACAATGAGCAGTTCTTC
TRBV18	NA	NA	TRBJ2-6	CASSPFSVSGANVLTF	TGTGCCAGCTCACCATTTTCCGTTTCCGGGGCCAACGTCCTGACTTTC
TRBV30	TRBD1	NA	TRBJ1-4	CAWSVLSGQGRGDEKLFF	TGTGCCTGGAGTGTACTTTCGGGACAGGGACGTGGTGATGAAAAACTGTTTTTT
TRBV10-3	NA	few	TRBJ1-2	CAISGSSGGVYGYTF	TGTGCCATCAGTGGTTCCTCCGGGGGCGTCTATGGCTACACCTTC
TRBV5-8	TRBD1	NA	TRBJ1-5	CASSSGTGVDFGNQPQHF	TGTGCCAGCAGCTCCGGGACAGGGGTCGATTTTGGCAATCAGCCCCAGCATTTT
TRBV6-5	NA	NA	TRBJ2-2	CASRSQGQNTGELFF	TGTGCCAGCAGATCCCAGGGACAGAACACCGGGGAGCTGTTTTTT
TRBV5-6	NA	NA	TRBJ2-7	CASSLGQSPYEQYF	TGTGCCAGCAGCTTGGGACAGAGCCCCTACGAGCAGTACTTC
TRBV19	NA	NA	TRBJ1-4	CASSMAREVGNEKLFF	TGTGCCAGTAGTATGGCCAGGGAGGTCGGAAATGAAAAACTGTTTTTT
TRBV6-4	NA	NA	TRBJ2-3	CASSVAGGQETQYF	TGTGCCAGCAGTGTGGCGGGCGGCCAAGAGACGCAGTATTTT
TRBV7-2	NA	NA	TRBJ2-6	CASSLAVGSSGANVLTF	TGTGCCAGCAGCTTAGCGGTTGGGAGCTCTGGGGCCAACGTCCTGACTTTC
TRBV10-3	TRBD1	few	TRBJ1-2	CAIQGEDYGYTF	TGTGCCATACAGGGGGAGGACTATGGCTACACCTTC
TRBV5-1	NA	NA	TRBJ1-6	CASSLAGQGWDSPLHF	TGCGCCAGCAGCTTGGCCGGGCAGGGGTGGGATTCACCCCTCCACTTT
TRBV7-9	NA	once	TRBJ2-3	CASSSTATSRYF	TGTGCCAGCAGCTCGACAGCAACCTCAAGGTATTTT